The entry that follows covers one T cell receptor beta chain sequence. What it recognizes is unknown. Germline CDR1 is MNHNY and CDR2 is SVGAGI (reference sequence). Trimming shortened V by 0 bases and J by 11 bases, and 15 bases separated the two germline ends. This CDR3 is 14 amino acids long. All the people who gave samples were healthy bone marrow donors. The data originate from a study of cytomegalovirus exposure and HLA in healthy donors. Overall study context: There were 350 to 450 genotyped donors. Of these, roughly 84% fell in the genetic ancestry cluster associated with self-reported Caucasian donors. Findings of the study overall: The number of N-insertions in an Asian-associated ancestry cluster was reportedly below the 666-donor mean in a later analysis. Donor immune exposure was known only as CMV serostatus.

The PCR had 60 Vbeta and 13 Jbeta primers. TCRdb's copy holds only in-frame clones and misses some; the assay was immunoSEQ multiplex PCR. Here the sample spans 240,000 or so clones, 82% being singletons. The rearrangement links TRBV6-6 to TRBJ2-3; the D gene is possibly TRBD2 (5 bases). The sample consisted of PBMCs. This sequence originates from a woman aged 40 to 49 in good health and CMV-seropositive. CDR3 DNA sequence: TGTGCCAGCAGTTACTCGAGAGGGCAGCTGGGGCAGTATTTT. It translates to CASSYSRGQLGQYF.